These 24 T cell receptor beta chains came from one sample sequenced in a study of vaccination and CD4 T cells after COVID-19 (dated by TCRdb to the early 2020s). Their antigens remain unidentified. The library was produced with PCR. The sequencer listed for this sample is Illumina iSeq 100. At the Johns Hopkins FTIC core, DNA from the cultured CD4+ T cells underwent TCR sequencing with the Oncomine TCR Beta short-read assay. Through fastp at Q25 and MiXCR, TCRdb rebuilt clones from the public reads, retaining in-frame beta chains. Each entry is one CDR3 protein sequence, shown with its most common DNA and genes. This sample gives 20,000 to 30,000 distinct CDR3 sequences in total; under 40% of them show up just once. The ten largest clones add up to less than 4% of the sample. The time point label here, explained by the study, means: late sampling 161 to 241 days after vaccination in a few convalescent patients. The treatment or condition label, as the study defines it: roughly 10-day PBMC culture with coronavirus spike peptide pools or control peptides (ViraFEST assay).

The sequenced sample was CD4+ T cells from blood, cultured in vitro, obtained about 7 months after SARS-CoV-2 vaccination. These TCRs come from a human donor who had recovered from COVID-19.

This sequence joins TRBV5-4 and TRBJ2-5; perhaps D is TRBD1 or TRBD2 (5 bases each). V gave up 0 bases and J gave up 5 bases, with 8 bases separating them. The CDR3 runs 13 residues. Germline assignment: CDR1 SGHNT and CDR2 YYREEE (reference sequence). The CDR3 DNA reads as TGTGCCAGCAGCTTGGAGGGACCGGAGACCCAGTACTTC. This codes for CASSLEGPETQYF.

The V gene is TRBV5-4, the J gene TRBJ2-5; D uncertain. Germline values: CDR1 SGHNT, CDR2 YYREEE (reference sequence). The V gene lost 4 bases and the J gene lost 1 base, with 11 bases spanning the gap. There are 14 residues in the CDR3. The CDR3 reads CASSDMTSQETQYF. In nucleotides, the CDR3 is TGTGCCAGCAGCGATATGACAAGCCAAGAGACCCAGTACTTC.

This rearrangement joins TRBV20-1 to TRBJ2-7; possibly TRBD1 or TRBD2 for D (5 bases each). The CDR3 has 13 residues. Trimming left V 1 base short and J 4 bases short, with 11 bases between. CDR1 and CDR2 from the germline V gene are DFQATT and SNEGSKA (reference sequence). CDR3 bases: TGCAGTGCTAGAGGCGGGTCAGGGTACGAGCAGTACTTC. Its translation: CSARGGSGYEQYF.

The rearrangement uses TRBV28 and TRBJ2-6; TRBD1 or TRBD2 may be the D gene (5 bases each). The CDR3 contains 18 residues. Trimming took 5 bases from V and 0 from J, leaving 17 bases between them. Germline V gene lookup returns CDR1 MDHEN and CDR2 SYDVKM. The CDR3 spells CASSPLREGTSGANVLTF. The CDR3 nucleotides are TGTGCCAGCAGTCCCCTGAGGGAAGGGACCTCTGGGGCCAACGTCCTGACTTTC.

The J gene is TRBJ2-5, the V gene TRBV7-9, with 10 bases lining up with TRBD1. The CDR3 sequence is 14 residues long. The germline V gene encodes CDR1 SEHNR and CDR2 FQNEAQ (reference sequence). The J segment lost 6 bases and the V segment lost 5 bases, leaving 6 bases of the junction unmatched. The CDR3 region has the DNA TGTGCCAGCAGCCGGGACAGGGGACTGAAGACCCAGTACTTC. Protein sequence: CASSRDRGLKTQYF.

The V call is TRBV20-1, the J call TRBJ1-1; D perhaps matches TRBD1 (5 bases). This CDR3 has 15 amino acids. V was pared by 6 bases and J by 3 bases, with 20 bases between. The germline CDR1 and CDR2 sequences are DFQATT and SNEGSKA (reference sequence). The CDR3 DNA is TGCAGTGCCCTAGGGGTGGTGGGTTTGTACACTGAAGCTTTCTTT. Translation: CSALGVVGLYTEAFF.

This clonotype was seen a single time. The chain carries TRBV7-9 and TRBJ2-3; possibly TRBD1 for D (6 bases). There are 15 residues in the CDR3. Trimming left V 6 bases short and J 2 bases short, with 15 bases between. Per germline, CDR1 SEHNR and CDR2 FQNEAQ (reference sequence). CDR3 region: CASSYRRQDTDTQYF. DNA of the CDR3: TGTGCCAGCAGTTATCGGCGACAGGACACAGATACGCAGTATTTT.

The chain is built from TRBV24-1 and TRBJ2-7; TRBD1 aligns across 9 bases. Unmatched junction bases numbered 7, after V lost 3 bases and J lost 5 bases. The CDR3 contains 15 residues. CDR1 is KGHDR, CDR2 SFDVKD, per germline. Here the CDR3 DNA reads TGTGCCACCAGTGATCCCCTCGGGACAGGGCACGAGCAGTACTTC. Protein: CATSDPLGTGHEQYF.

The chain has TRBV6-1 and TRBJ2-5; 7 bases are a match to TRBD1. This CDR3 region has 13 residues. V dropped 10 bases and J dropped 1; count of bases not matched to a gene: 6. Germline V gene data show CDR1 as MNHNS and CDR2 as SASEGT. CDR3: CATRRDSQETQYF. Here the CDR3 DNA reads TGTGCCACCCGAAGGGACAGCCAAGAGACCCAGTACTTC.

The rearrangement links TRBV4-1 to TRBJ2-1; TRBD2 agrees at 8 bases. Germline V gene sequence: CDR1 MGHRA, CDR2 YSYEKL. The junction had 13 bases not matched to a gene; V was cut back by 4 bases and J by 8 bases. The CDR3 is 16 amino acids. CDR3 in amino acids: CASSPATSGHADEQFF. DNA for the CDR3: TGCGCCAGCAGCCCTGCAACTAGCGGACACGCCGATGAGCAGTTCTTC.

This clonotype was seen ten or more times. The rearrangement uses TRBV20-1 and TRBJ2-5; weak D call: TRBD1 (5 bases). CDR3 length equals 15 residues. Trimming removed 0 bases from V and 5 bases from J, with 16 bases in between. Germline CDR1 DFQATT, CDR2 SNEGSKA (reference sequence). The CDR3 spells CSARDWAGLEETQYF. The CDR3 nucleotides read TGCAGTGCTAGAGATTGGGCAGGGCTGGAGGAGACCCAGTACTTC.

V gene TRBV4-3 combines with J gene TRBJ2-1, with 7 bases lining up with TRBD2. Germline V gene lookup returns CDR1 LGHNA and CDR2 YSLEER. The length of the CDR3 is 17 residues. V trimming: 0 bases; J trimming: 4 bases; junction bases outside the gene matches: 9. The CDR3 sequence: CASSQDPAGERYNEQFF. The CDR3 DNA sequence: TGCGCCAGCAGCCAAGACCCTGCGGGAGAACGATACAATGAGCAGTTCTTC.

The CDR3 DNA is TGCAGTGCTAGTGCAAGGAGGACTGAAGCTTTCTTT. The encoded protein is CSASARRTEAFF. The V and J genes are TRBV20-1 and TRBJ1-1; no clear D. Per germline, CDR1 DFQATT and CDR2 SNEGSKA (reference sequence). V was pared by 3 bases and J by 5 bases, with 10 bases between. This CDR3 region has 12 residues.

This clonotype is categorized as medium-sized. This chain uses TRBV7-8 with TRBJ1-5, with a possible D match to TRBD1 (6 bases). This CDR3 region has 14 residues. Germline V gene lookup returns CDR1 SGHVS and CDR2 FQNEAQ. V gave up 5 bases and J gave up 7 bases, with 15 bases separating them. The CDR3 nucleotides are TGTGCCAGCAGCCTTACGGGACAAGTGCAGCCCCAGCATTTT. Translating gives CASSLTGQVQPQHF.

V and J are TRBV28 and TRBJ2-4; 7 bases align to TRBD1. CDR3 length: 15 residues. Unmatched junction bases numbered 9, after V lost 10 bases and J lost 0 bases. Germline lookup yields CDR1 MDHEN and CDR2 SYDVKM. The DNA of the CDR3 is TGTGCCACACGACAGGGTCGGCTAGCCAAAAACATTCAGTACTTC. It is translated as CATRQGRLAKNIQYF.

The J gene is TRBJ2-5, the V gene TRBV16; 7 nucleotides match TRBD1. V shed 5 bases and J 4 bases; nucleotides not matched to a gene: 10. Germline values: CDR1 KGHSY, CDR2 FQNENV. The CDR3 runs to 15 residues. In nucleotides, the CDR3 is TGTGCCAGCAGCACCAAACAGGGGACGGTAGAGACCCAGTACTTC. Its translation is CASSTKQGTVETQYF. The full variable domain, in which reference TRBV16 and TRBJ2-5 provide the parts outside the CDR3, is GEEVAQTPKHLVRGEGQKAKLYCAPIKGHSYVFWYQQVLKNEFKFLISFQNENVFDETGMPKERFSAKCLPNSPCSLEIQATKLEDSAVYFCASSTKQGTVETQYFGPGTRLLVL.

The chain is built from TRBV7-2 and TRBJ2-6, with a possible D match to TRBD1 (5 bases). Trimming removed 2 bases at V and 2 bases at J, with 7 bases between. The CDR3 contains 15 residues. CDR1 SGHTA and CDR2 FQGNSA come from the germline V gene. CDR3 in DNA: TGTGCCAGCAGCTTACAGGGTACTGGGGCCAACGTCCTGACTTTC. It translates to CASSLQGTGANVLTF.

The rearrangement uses TRBV27 and TRBJ2-2, with D tentatively TRBD1 (5 bases). The CDR3 sequence is 16 residues long. CDR1 and CDR2 (germline): MNHEY, SMNVEV (reference sequence). V shed 1 base and J shed 6 bases, with 15 bases lying between them. For the CDR3, the DNA is TGTGCCAGCAGTTTATATCCCAACCTACAGGCCGGGGAGCTGTTTTTT. Protein product: CASSLYPNLQAGELFF.

This clonotype has at least ten counts. The V call is TRBV7-8, the J call TRBJ2-5, with TRBD2 as a possible D gene (5 bases). The CDR3 totals 14 residues. Deletions cut 2 bases from V and 5 bases from J, with 12 bases between. Germline V gene lookup returns CDR1 SGHVS and CDR2 FQNEAQ. CDR3 nucleotides: TGTGCCAGCAGCTTACTGACTCGCGGGGAGACCCAGTACTTC. Translation gives CASSLLTRGETQYF. Together with reference TRBV7-8 and TRBJ2-5, the CDR3 gives the full variable domain: GAGVSQSPRYKVAKRGQDVALRCDPISGHVSLFWYQQALGQGPEFLTYFQNEAQLDKSGLPSDRFFAERPEGSVSTLKIQRTQQEDSAVYLCASSLLTRGETQYFGPGTRLLVL.

CDR3 in amino acids: CASSLGRGQGDQPQHF. CDR3 DNA: TGTGCCAGCAGCTTGGGACGGGGACAGGGGGATCAGCCCCAGCATTTT. V and J are TRBV5-4 and TRBJ1-5; the match to TRBD1 covers 11 bases. The J segment lost 5 bases and the V segment lost 0 bases, leaving 4 bases of the junction unmatched. This CDR3 contains 16 residues. The V gene's germline CDR1 is SGHNT and CDR2 YYREEE (reference sequence).

The sample holds a few counts of this clonotype. The chain recombines TRBV7-2 with TRBJ2-1; D might be TRBD2 (6 bases). V was trimmed by 1 base and J by 0 bases, leaving 13 bases between them. There are 17 residues in the CDR3. Germline CDR1 is SGHTA and CDR2 is FQGNSA. The CDR3 nucleotides read TGTGCCAGCAGCTTAGGGAGCGGGTTTAGCTCCTACAATGAGCAGTTCTTC. The encoded protein is CASSLGSGFSSYNEQFF. Drawing the rest from reference TRBV7-2 and TRBJ2-1, the complete variable domain is GAGVSQSPSNKVTEKGKDVELRCDPISGHTALYWYRQSLGQGLEFLIYFQGNSAPDKSGLPSDRFSAERTGGSVSTLTIQRTQQEDSAVYLCASSLGSGFSSYNEQFFGPGTRLTVL.

The chain is built from TRBV10-3 and TRBJ2-7; the match to TRBD2 covers 10 bases. Unmatched junction bases numbered 9, after V lost 9 bases and J lost 7 bases. The germline CDR1 and CDR2 sequences are ENHRY and SYGVKD. This CDR3 is built from 13 residues. The CDR3 coding sequence is TGTGCCATAGGGGTAGCGGGAGGTGGGGAGCAGTACTTC. Its translation: CAIGVAGGGEQYF.

The chain combines TRBV20-1 with TRBJ2-5; the match to TRBD2 covers 9 bases. V lost 0 bases to trimming and J lost 0 bases; unmatched junction nucleotides: 2. Germline loops: CDR1 DFQATT, CDR2 SNEGSKA (reference sequence). This CDR3 is built from 15 residues. Written as DNA, the CDR3 is TGCAGTGCTAGAGATCTAGCGGGGTACCAAGAGACCCAGTACTTC. Translated: CSARDLAGYQETQYF.

V gene TRBV19 combines with J gene TRBJ2-7; no reliable D call. This CDR3 has 11 residues. V shed 5 bases and J shed 4 bases, with 6 bases lying between them. CDR1 and CDR2 from the germline V gene are LNHDA and SQIVND (reference sequence). The CDR3 DNA follows: TGTGCCAGTAGTGACCAATACGAGCAGTACTTC. It is translated as CASSDQYEQYF.